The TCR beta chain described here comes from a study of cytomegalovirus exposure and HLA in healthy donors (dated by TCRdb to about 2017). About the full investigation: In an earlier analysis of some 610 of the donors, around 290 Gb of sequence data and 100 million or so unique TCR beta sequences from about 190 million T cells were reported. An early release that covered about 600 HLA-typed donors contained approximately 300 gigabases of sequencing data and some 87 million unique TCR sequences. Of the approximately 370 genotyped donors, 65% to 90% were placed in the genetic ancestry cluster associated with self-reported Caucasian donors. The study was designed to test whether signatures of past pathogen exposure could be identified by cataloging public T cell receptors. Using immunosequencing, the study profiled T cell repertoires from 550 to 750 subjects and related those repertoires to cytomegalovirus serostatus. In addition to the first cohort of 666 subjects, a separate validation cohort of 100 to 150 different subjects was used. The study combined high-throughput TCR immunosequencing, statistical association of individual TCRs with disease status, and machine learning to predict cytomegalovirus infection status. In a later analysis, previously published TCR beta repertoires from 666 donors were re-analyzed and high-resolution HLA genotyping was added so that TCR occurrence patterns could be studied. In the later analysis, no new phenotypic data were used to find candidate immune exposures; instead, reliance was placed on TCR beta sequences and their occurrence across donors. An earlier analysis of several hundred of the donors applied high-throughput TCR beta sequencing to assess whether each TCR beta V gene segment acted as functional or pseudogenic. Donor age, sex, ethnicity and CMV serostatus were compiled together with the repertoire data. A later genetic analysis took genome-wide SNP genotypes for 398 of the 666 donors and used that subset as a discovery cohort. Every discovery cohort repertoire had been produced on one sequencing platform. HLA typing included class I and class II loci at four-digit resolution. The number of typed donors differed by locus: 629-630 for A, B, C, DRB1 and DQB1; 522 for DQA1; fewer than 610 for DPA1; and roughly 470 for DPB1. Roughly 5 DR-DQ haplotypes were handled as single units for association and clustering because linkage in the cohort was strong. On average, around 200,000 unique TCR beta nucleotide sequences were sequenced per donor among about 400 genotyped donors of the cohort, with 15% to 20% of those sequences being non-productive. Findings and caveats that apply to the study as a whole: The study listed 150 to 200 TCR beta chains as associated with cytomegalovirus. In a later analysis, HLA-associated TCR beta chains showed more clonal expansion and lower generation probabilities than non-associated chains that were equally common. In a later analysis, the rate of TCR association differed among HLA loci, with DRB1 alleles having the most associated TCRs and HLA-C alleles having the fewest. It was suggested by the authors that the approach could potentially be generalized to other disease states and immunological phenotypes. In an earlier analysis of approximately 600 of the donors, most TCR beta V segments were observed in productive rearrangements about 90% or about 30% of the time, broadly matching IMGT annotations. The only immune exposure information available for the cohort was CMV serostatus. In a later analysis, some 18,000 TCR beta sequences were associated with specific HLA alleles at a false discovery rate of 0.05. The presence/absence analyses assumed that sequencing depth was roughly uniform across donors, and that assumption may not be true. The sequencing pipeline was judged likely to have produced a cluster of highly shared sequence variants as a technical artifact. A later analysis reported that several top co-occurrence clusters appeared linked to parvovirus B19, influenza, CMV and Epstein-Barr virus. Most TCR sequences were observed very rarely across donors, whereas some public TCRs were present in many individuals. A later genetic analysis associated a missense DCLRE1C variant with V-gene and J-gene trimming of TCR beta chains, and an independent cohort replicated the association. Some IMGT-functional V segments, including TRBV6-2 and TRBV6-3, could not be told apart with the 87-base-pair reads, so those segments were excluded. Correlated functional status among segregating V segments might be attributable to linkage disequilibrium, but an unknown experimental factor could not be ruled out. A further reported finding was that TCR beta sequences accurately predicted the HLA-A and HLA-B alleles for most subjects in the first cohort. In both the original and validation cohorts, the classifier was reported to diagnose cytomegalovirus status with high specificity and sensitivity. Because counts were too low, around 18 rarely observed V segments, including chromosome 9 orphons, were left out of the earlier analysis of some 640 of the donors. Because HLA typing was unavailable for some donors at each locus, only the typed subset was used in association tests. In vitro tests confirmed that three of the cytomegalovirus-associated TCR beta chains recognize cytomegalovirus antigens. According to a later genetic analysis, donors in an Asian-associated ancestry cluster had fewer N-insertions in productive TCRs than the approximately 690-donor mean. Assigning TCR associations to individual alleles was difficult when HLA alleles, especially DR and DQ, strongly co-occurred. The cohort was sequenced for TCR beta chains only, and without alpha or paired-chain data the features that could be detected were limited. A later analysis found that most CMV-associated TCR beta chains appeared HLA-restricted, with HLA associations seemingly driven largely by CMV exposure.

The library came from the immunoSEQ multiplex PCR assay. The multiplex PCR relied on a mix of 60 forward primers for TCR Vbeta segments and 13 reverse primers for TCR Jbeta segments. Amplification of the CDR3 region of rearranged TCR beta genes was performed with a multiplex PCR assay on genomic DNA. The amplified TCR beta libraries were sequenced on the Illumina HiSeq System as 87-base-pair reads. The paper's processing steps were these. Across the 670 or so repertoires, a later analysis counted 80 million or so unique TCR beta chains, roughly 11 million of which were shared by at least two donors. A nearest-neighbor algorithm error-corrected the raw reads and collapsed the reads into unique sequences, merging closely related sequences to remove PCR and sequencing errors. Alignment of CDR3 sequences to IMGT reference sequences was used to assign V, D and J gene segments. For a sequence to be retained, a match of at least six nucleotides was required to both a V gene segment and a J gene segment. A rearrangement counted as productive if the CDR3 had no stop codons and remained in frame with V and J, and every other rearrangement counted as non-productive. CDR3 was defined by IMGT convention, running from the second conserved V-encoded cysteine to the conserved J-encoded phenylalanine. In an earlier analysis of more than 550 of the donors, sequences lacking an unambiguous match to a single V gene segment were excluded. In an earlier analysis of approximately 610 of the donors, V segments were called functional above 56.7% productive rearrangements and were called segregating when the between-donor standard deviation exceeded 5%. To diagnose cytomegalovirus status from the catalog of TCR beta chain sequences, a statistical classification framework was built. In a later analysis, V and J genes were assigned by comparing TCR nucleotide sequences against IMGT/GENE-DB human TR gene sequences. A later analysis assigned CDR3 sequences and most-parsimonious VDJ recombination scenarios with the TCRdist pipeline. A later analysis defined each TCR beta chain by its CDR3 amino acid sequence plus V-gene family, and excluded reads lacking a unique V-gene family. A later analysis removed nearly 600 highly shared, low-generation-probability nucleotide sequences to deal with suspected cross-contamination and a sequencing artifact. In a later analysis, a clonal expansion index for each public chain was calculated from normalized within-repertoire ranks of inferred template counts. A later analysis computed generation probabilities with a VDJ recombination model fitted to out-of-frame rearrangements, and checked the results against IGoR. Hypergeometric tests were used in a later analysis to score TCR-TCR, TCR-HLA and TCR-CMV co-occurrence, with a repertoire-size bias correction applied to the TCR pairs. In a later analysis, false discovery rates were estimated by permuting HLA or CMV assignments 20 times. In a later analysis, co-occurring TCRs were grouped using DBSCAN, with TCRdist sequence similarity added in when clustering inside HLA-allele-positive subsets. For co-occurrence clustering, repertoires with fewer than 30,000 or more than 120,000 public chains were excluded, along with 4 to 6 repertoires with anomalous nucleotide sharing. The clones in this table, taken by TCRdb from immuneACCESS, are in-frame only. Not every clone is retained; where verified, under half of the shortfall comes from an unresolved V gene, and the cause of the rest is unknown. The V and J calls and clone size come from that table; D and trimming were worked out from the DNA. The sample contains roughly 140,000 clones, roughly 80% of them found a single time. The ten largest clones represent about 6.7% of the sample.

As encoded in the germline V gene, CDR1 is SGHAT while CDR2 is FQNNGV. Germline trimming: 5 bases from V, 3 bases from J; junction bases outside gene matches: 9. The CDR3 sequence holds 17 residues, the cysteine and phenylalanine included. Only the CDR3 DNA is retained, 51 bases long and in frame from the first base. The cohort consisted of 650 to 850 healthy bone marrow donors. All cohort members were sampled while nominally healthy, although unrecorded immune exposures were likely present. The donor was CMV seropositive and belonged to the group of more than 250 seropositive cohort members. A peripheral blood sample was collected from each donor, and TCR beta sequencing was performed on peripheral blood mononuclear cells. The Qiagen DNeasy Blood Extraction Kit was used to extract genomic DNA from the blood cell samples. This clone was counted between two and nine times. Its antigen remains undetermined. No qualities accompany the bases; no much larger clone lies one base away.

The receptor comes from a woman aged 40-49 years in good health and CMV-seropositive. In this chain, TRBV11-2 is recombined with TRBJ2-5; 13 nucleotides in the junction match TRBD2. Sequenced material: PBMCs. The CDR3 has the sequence CASSPRWTSGGKETQYF. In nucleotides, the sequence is TGTGCCAGCAGCCCCCGGTGGACTAGCGGGGGAAAAGAGACCCAGTACTTC.